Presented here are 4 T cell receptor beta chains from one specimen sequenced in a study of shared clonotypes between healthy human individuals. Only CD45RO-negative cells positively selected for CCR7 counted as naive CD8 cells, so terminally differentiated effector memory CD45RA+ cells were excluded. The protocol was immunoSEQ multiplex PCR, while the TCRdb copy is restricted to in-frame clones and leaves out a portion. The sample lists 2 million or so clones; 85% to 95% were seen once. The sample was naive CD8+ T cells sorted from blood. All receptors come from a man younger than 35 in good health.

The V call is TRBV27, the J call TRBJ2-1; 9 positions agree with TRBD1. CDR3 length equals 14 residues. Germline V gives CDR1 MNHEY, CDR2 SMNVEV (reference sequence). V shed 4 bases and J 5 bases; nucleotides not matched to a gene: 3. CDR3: CASSSRQGDNEQFF. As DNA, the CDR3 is TGTGCCAGCAGTTCCCGACAGGGGGACAATGAGCAGTTCTTC.

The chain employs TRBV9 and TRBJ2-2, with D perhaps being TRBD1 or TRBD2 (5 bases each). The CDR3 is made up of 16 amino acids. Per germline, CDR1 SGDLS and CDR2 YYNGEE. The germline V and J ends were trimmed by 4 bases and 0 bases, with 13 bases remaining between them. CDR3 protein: CASSPVGEPNTGELFF. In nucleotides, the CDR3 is TGTGCCAGCAGCCCCGTGGGGGAACCGAACACCGGGGAGCTGTTTTTT.

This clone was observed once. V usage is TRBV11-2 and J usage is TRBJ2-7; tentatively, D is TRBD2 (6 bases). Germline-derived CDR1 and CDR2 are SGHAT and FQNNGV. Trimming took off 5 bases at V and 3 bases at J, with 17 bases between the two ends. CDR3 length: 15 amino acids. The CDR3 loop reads CASSPSGGYNYEQYF. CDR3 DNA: TGTGCCAGCAGCCCCTCTGGGGGGTATAACTACGAGCAGTACTTC.

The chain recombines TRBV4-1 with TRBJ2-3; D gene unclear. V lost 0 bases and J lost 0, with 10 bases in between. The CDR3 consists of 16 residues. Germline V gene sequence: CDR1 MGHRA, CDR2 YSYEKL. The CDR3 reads CASSQEAYGSTDTQYF. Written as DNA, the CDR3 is TGCGCCAGCAGCCAAGAAGCCTACGGGAGCACAGATACGCAGTATTTT.